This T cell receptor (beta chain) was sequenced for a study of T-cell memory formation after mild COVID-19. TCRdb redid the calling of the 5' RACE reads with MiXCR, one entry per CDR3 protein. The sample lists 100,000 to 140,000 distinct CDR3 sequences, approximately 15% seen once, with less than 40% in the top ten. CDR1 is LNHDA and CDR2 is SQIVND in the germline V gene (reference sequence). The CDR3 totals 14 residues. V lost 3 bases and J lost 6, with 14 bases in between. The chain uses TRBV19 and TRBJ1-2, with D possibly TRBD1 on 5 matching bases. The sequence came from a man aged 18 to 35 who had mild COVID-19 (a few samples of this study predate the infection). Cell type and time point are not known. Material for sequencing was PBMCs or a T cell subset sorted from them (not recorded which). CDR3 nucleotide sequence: TGTGCCAGTAGTATTGGCCAGGGATGGAATGGCTACACCTTC. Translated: CASSIGQGWNGYTF.